The next 10 T cell receptor beta chains were all read from a single sample in a study of cytomegalovirus exposure and HLA in healthy donors. The PCR made use of 60 Vbeta and 13 Jbeta primers. The repertoire was sequenced with immunoSEQ multiplex PCR; TCRdb's copy has only in-frame clones and lacks some. The sample yields about 150,000 clones, 76% seen once. The sequenced sample consisted of PBMCs. The source of these receptors is a woman between 35 and 50 years old in good health and CMV-seronegative.

This clone appeared a single time. Here the CDR3 DNA reads TGTGCCAGCAGCTCGGACAGGGACGAAAAACTGTTTTTT. It is translated as CASSSDRDEKLFF. V is TRBV7-2 and J is TRBJ1-4; TRBD1 matches 8 bases. The V and J ends lost 4 bases and 8 bases, in that order; junction bases with no gene match: 3. The CDR3 has 13 amino acids. Germline V gene data show CDR1 as SGHTA and CDR2 as FQGNSA.

CDR3 loop: CASSLTGKYSNQPQHF. For the CDR3, the DNA is TGTGCCAGCAGTTTAACAGGGAAGTATAGCAATCAGCCCCAGCATTTT. V usage is TRBV27 and J usage is TRBJ1-5; a possible D gene is TRBD1 (6 bases). Germline V gene lookup returns CDR1 MNHEY and CDR2 SMNVEV (reference sequence). The CDR3 length is 16 residues. Trimming left V 2 bases short and J 0 bases short, with 11 bases between.

This clone was seen more than once but under ten times. The rearrangement uses TRBV6-5 and TRBJ1-1, with D possibly being TRBD1 (5 bases). V was pared by 2 bases and J by 7 bases, with 11 bases between. This CDR3 is built from 13 residues. Germline values: CDR1 MNHEY, CDR2 SVGAGI. The CDR3 DNA is TGTGCCAGCAGTTACAGGGATGGACATGAAGCTTTCTTT. This codes for CASSYRDGHEAFF.

As DNA, the CDR3 is TGTGCCAGCAGGCCCGGTTGGCGGTACCAAGAGACCCAGTACTTC. It is translated as CASRPGWRYQETQYF. The chain is built from TRBV27 and TRBJ2-5; D not resolved. V lost 6 bases, J lost 0 bases, and 14 bases lay in between. This CDR3 spans 15 amino acids. Germline CDR1 is MNHEY and CDR2 is SMNVEV (reference sequence).

This clone has only one observation. At one end the junction does not follow the germline gene, possibly because of a read error. The chain employs TRBV7-9 and TRBJ1-1, with 7 bases aligning to TRBD1. Germline V gene lookup returns CDR1 SEHNR and CDR2 FQNEAQ (reference sequence). CDR3 length equals 14 residues. The CDR3 is CSSSSGQAATEAFF. Written as DNA, the CDR3 is TGTTCCAGCAGTTCTGGACAGGCGGCCACTGAAGCTTTCTTT. Variable domain in full (rest from reference TRBV7-9 and TRBJ1-1): DTGVSQNPRHKITKRGQNVTFRCDPISEHNRLYWYRQTLGQGPEFLTYFQNEAQLEKSRLLSDRFSAERPKGSFSTLEIQRTEQGDSAMYLCSSSSGQAATEAFFGQGTRLTVV.

The rearrangement joins TRBV18 to TRBJ2-3, with 9 nucleotides matching TRBD2. In germline, CDR1 is KGHSH, CDR2 LQKENI. The trim removed 3 bases at V and 6 bases at J, leaving 7 bases unmatched. The CDR3 sequence is 15 residues long. The CDR3: CASSPRASGVDTQYF. DNA of the CDR3: TGTGCCAGCTCACCCCGGGCTAGCGGGGTGGATACGCAGTATTTT.

The V call is TRBV5-1, the J call TRBJ1-2; D ambiguous. The CDR3 is 17 residues long. V lost 0 bases and J lost 3, with 18 bases in between. Germline CDR1 reads SGHRS; CDR2 reads YFSETQ. CDR3 in amino acids: CASSLDGKVVGDYGYTF. As DNA, the CDR3 is TGCGCCAGCAGCTTGGACGGGAAAGTGGTCGGGGACTATGGCTACACCTTC.

This clone was observed a handful of times. This chain joins TRBV19 and TRBJ1-5; 9 bases are shared with TRBD1. From germline, CDR1 is LNHDA and CDR2 SQIVND (reference sequence). CDR3 length equals 16 residues. Losses at the gene ends were 4 bases for V and 1 base for J; bases not matched to a gene: 5. The CDR3 coding sequence is TGTGCCAGTAGTACTTCCGGGACAGGGAGCAATCAGCCCCAGCATTTT. Encoded protein: CASSTSGTGSNQPQHF.

The gene calls are TRBV13 and TRBJ1-6, with 10 bases that match TRBD1. The CDR3 runs 14 residues. J was trimmed by 10 bases and V by 5 bases; bases with no gene match: 5. Germline values: CDR1 PRHDT, CDR2 FYEKMQ (reference sequence). The CDR3 nucleotides are TGTGCCAGCAGCGAGGGACAGGGGCTCTCACCCCTCCACTTT. This codes for CASSEGQGLSPLHF.

A few counts support this clone. The chain links TRBV15 to TRBJ2-7; D is perhaps TRBD1 (6 bases). V was pared by 5 bases and J by 5 bases, with 19 bases between. CDR1 LNHNV and CDR2 YYDKDF come from the germline V gene (reference sequence). The CDR3 contains 15 residues. The CDR3 coding sequence is TGTGCCACCAGCTCCCCGGCTACAGGGACCAACGAGCAGTACTTC. It is translated as CATSSPATGTNEQYF.